The 9 T cell receptor beta chains below come from one sample, sequenced in a study of blood T cell repertoires in COVID-19. Here immunoSEQ multiplex PCR was the method, and the copy in TCRdb shows in-frame clones only, minus some. The top ten clones hold 8.5% to 10% of a sample with roughly 67,000 clones, 84% of them seen once. The specimen sequenced was peripheral blood. Receptors were obtained from a man aged 50 to 59 with active COVID-19.

The J gene is TRBJ2-7, the V gene TRBV6-5; 8 nucleotides line up with TRBD2. There are 15 residues in the CDR3. The junction had 9 bases not matched to a gene; V was cut back by 8 bases and J by 0 bases. Looked up from germline, CDR1 is MNHEY and CDR2 is SVGAGI. CDR3: CASCPYGGASYEQYF. The CDR3 bases are TGTGCCAGCTGTCCATACGGGGGGGCCTCCTACGAGCAGTACTTC.

The chain employs TRBV18 and TRBJ2-5, with D perhaps TRBD1 (5 bases). The CDR3 spans 12 residues. Germline V gives CDR1 KGHSH, CDR2 LQKENI. V shed 5 bases and J shed 1 base, with 5 bases lying between them. CDR3 coding DNA: TGTGCCAGCTCAGGGGCCCAAGAGACCCAGTACTTC. Translated: CASSGAQETQYF.

The chain's CDR3 is CASSQSVAGLKNYGYTF. The CDR3 region has the DNA TGCGCCAGCAGTCAATCGGTGGCGGGCCTTAAGAACTATGGCTACACCTTC. This chain links TRBV23-1 with TRBJ1-2; D is unclear. TRBV23-1 is an ORF; its function is uncertain. V dropped 0 bases and J dropped 2 bases, with 16 bases sitting between them. The CDR3 covers 17 residues.

This clone has a handful of counts. DNA of the CDR3: TGTGCCAGCAGCTCACAGGGGGCGTTCTCAGATACGCAGTATTTT. This sequence encodes CASSSQGAFSDTQYF. The V call is TRBV7-2, the J call TRBJ2-3, with 9 nucleotides matching TRBD1. The V gene end was trimmed by 4 bases and the J gene end by 4 bases; junction bases not matched to a gene: 6. The CDR3 runs 15 residues. Germline CDR1 is SGHTA and CDR2 is FQGNSA.

The chain recombines TRBV29-1 with TRBJ2-3, with TRBD2 matching over 10 bases. The ends lost 7 bases at V and 7 bases at J; junction bases unmatched: 14. The CDR3 consists of 15 residues. The germline gives CDR1 SQVTM, CDR2 ANQGSEA. The CDR3 nucleotides read TGCAGCGCCCTTCTTCGAGCGGGAGGGCCCTATACGCAGTATTTT. Translated: CSALLRAGGPYTQYF.

This chain connects TRBV15 to TRBJ2-2; 9 positions agree with TRBD2. The CDR3 extends over 18 amino acids. Germline loops: CDR1 LNHNV, CDR2 YYDKDF (reference sequence). Trimming cost V 0 bases and J 6 bases; bases outside gene matches: 11. This chain's CDR3 is CATSREGSGSESPGELFF. CDR3 DNA: TGTGCCACCAGCAGAGAGGGTAGCGGGAGTGAGTCCCCCGGGGAGCTGTTTTTT.

The chain combines TRBV4-1 with TRBJ1-2; D remains ambiguous. Germline CDR1 MGHRA, CDR2 YSYEKL. This CDR3 is built from 14 residues. V was pared by 1 base and J by 2 bases, with 8 bases between. CDR3 in amino acids: CASSQVSLNYGYTF. CDR3 DNA sequence: TGCGCCAGCAGCCAAGTCTCGTTGAACTATGGCTACACCTTC.

The rearrangement links TRBV11-2 to TRBJ1-3, with a possible D match to TRBD1 (6 bases). V lost 1 base to trimming and J lost 4 bases, with 11 bases between them. The CDR3 is 15 amino acids. CDR1 is SGHAT and CDR2 is FQNNGV in the germline V gene. The CDR3 nucleotides read TGTGCCAGCAGCTTAGGAGGACAGTTGGGAAACACCATATATTTT. Residues: CASSLGGQLGNTIYF.

The chain has TRBV5-1 and TRBJ2-5, with TRBD2 as a possible D gene (6 bases). The germline V gene encodes CDR1 SGHRS and CDR2 YFSETQ. The CDR3 runs 16 residues. V was clipped by 0 bases and J by 2 bases, with 14 bases between them. The CDR3 protein is CASSLAGGTAQETQYF. DNA of the CDR3: TGCGCCAGCAGCTTGGCCGGCGGGACGGCACAAGAGACCCAGTACTTC.